The 18 T cell receptor beta chains in this list originate from one sample, sequenced in a study of T-cell memory formation after mild COVID-19. One entry per CDR3 protein, called by TCRdb with MiXCR from the 5' RACE reads. The data hold about 470,000 distinct CDR3 sequences, with approximately 25% observed a single time. The material sequenced was PBMCs or a T cell subset sorted from them (not recorded which). All receptors come from an adult woman who had mild COVID-19 (a few samples of this study predate the infection). Cell type and time point are not known.

The chain links TRBV20-1 to TRBJ1-2; D gene ambiguous. CDR1 DFQATT and CDR2 SNEGSKA come from the germline V gene (reference sequence). V was trimmed by 5 bases and J by 5 bases, leaving 15 bases between them. This CDR3 comprises 13 residues. The CDR3 is CSASPGPKYGYTF. DNA for the CDR3: TGCAGTGCTTCCCCCGGGCCGAAGTATGGCTACACCTTC.

This clonotype was found a few times. The chain is built from TRBV24-1 and TRBJ1-6, with D possibly being TRBD1 (5 bases). CDR1 and CDR2 (germline): KGHDR, SFDVKD. Trimming removed 8 bases from V and 6 bases from J, with 16 bases in between. CDR3 length: 15 residues. The CDR3 nucleotides are TGTGCCACCATAGCCGGGACGGAAATTAATTCACCCCTCCACTTT. Residues: CATIAGTEINSPLHF.

The table lists this clonotype with a few counts. V and J are TRBV5-1 and TRBJ1-1; no firm D call. The CDR3 is 13 amino acids. Trimming cost V 4 bases and J 7 bases, with 14 bases left between them. Germline V lookup: CDR1 SGHRS, CDR2 YFSETQ. CDR3 protein: CASSQTRKNEAFF. The CDR3 DNA reads TGCGCCAGCAGCCAGACCCGGAAAAATGAAGCTTTCTTT. Using reference TRBV5-1 and TRBJ1-1 for the parts outside the CDR3, the full variable domain is KAGVTQTPRYLIKTRGQQVTLSCSPISGHRSVSWYQQTPGQGLQFLFEYFSETQRNKGNFPGRFSGRQFSNSRSEMNVSTLELGDSALYLCASSQTRKNEAFFGQGTRLTVV.

This clonotype was counted a few times. CDR3: CASSFHTDHEQYF. The CDR3 nucleotides read TGTGCCAGCAGCTTTCATACTGACCACGAGCAGTACTTC. The genes are TRBV7-9 and TRBJ2-7; D gene uncertain. From germline, CDR1 is SEHNR and CDR2 FQNEAQ (reference sequence). The CDR3 consists of 13 residues. Trimming shortened V by 3 bases and J by 5 bases, and 11 bases separated the two germline ends.

This clonotype was seen a handful of times. One end of the junction fails to match germline, which may point to a read error. The chain uses TRBV30 and TRBJ1-1; D is perhaps TRBD1 (5 bases). Germline loops: CDR1 GTSNPN, CDR2 SVGIG (reference sequence). The CDR3 has 10 residues. CDR3 region: CAWSVGAVTF. The CDR3 DNA sequence: TGTGCCTGGAGTGTTGGGGCCGTTACCTTT.

The chain joins TRBV27 to TRBJ1-1, with a tentative D call TRBD1 (6 bases). CDR1 is MNHEY and CDR2 is SMNVEV in the germline V gene (reference sequence). Trimming left V 10 bases short and J 2 bases short, with 14 bases between. This CDR3 has 13 residues. CDR3: CATAGEKNTEAFF. The CDR3 DNA sequence: TGTGCCACCGCAGGGGAAAAAAACACTGAAGCTTTCTTT.

The V and J genes are TRBV6-1 and TRBJ2-4; D ambiguous. Deletions cut 8 bases from V and 5 bases from J, with 13 bases between. The germline V gene encodes CDR1 MNHNS and CDR2 SASEGT. This CDR3 region has 13 residues. CDR3 sequence reads: CASHQGSENIQYF. For the CDR3, the DNA is TGTGCCAGCCATCAAGGCTCCGAAAACATTCAGTACTTC.

This chain uses TRBV5-1 with TRBJ2-6, with D unresolved. The germline V gene encodes CDR1 SGHRS and CDR2 YFSETQ. The CDR3 runs 18 residues. V was shortened by 0 bases and J by 0 bases, with 13 bases between the two germline ends. The chain's CDR3 is CASSLVDKPSSGANVLTF. The CDR3 DNA sequence: TGCGCCAGCAGCTTGGTTGACAAGCCGTCCTCTGGGGCCAACGTCCTGACTTTC.

The chain employs TRBV20-1 and TRBJ1-3, with D unresolved. The CDR3 contains 13 residues. Deletions cut 2 bases from V and 2 bases from J, with 7 bases between. CDR1 DFQATT and CDR2 SNEGSKA come from the germline V gene (reference sequence). The CDR3 loop reads CSARRAPGNTIYF. The CDR3 DNA is TGCAGTGCTAGAAGAGCCCCTGGAAACACCATATATTTT.

V and J are TRBV29-1 and TRBJ2-3; no clear D. Per germline, CDR1 SQVTM and CDR2 ANQGSEA. The CDR3 loop spans 10 amino acids. V gave up 7 bases and J gave up 11 bases, with 13 bases separating them. The CDR3, as DNA: TGCAGCGCCCTCTTAGTGAGGCAGTATTTT. Protein sequence: CSALLVRQYF.

This clonotype has just a few counts. The chain combines TRBV12-3 or TRBV12-4 with TRBJ2-1; 10 bases map to TRBD2. Trimming at V came to 3 bases and at J to 7 bases, leaving 3 bases not matched to a gene. This CDR3 region has 14 residues. CDR3 amino acids: CASSFASGRNEQFF. CDR3 sequence (DNA): TGTGCCAGCAGTTTTGCTAGCGGGAGAAATGAGCAGTTCTTC.

J is TRBJ2-7 and V is TRBV7-9; a weak D match, TRBD2 (5 bases). V gave up 5 bases and J gave up 1 base, with 15 bases separating them. The germline V gene encodes CDR1 SEHNR and CDR2 FQNEAQ (reference sequence). The CDR3 totals 15 residues. The CDR3 region is CASSHPRARSYEQYF. The CDR3, as DNA: TGTGCCAGCAGCCATCCGCGGGCACGGTCCTACGAGCAGTACTTC.

V gene TRBV7-6 combines with J gene TRBJ2-7, with 9 bases fitting TRBD2. CDR3 length equals 16 residues. From germline, CDR1 is SGHVS and CDR2 FNYEAQ. Trimming took 1 base from V and 5 from J; bases not matched to a gene: 9. The CDR3 DNA reads TGTGCCAGCAGCTTAGGTCTAGCGGGGCTCCTCGACGAGCAGTACTTC. Amino acids: CASSLGLAGLLDEQYF.

This clonotype was found a few times. The rearrangement links TRBV12-3 or TRBV12-4 to TRBJ1-1; 10 nucleotides align to TRBD1. This CDR3 comprises 14 residues. V shed 6 bases, J shed 10 bases, and the junction held 11 bases outside the gene matches. CDR3 sequence: CASRTGTGASVAFF. The DNA for the CDR3 is TGTGCCAGCAGAACCGGGACAGGGGCTAGTGTAGCTTTCTTT.

V is TRBV7-8 and J is TRBJ2-7, with 9 nucleotides matching TRBD1. V lost 8 bases and J lost 3; bases outside the gene matches: 8. From germline, CDR1 is SGHVS and CDR2 FQNEAQ. The CDR3 is 14 amino acids. DNA for the CDR3: TGTGCCAGCCTCGGGGGACAGGGCTTCTACGAGCAGTACTTC. Translation: CASLGGQGFYEQYF. Based on the CDR3 plus reference TRBV7-8 and TRBJ2-7, the full variable domain is GAGVSQSPRYKVAKRGQDVALRCDPISGHVSLFWYQQALGQGPEFLTYFQNEAQLDKSGLPSDRFFAERPEGSVSTLKIQRTQQEDSAVYLCASLGGQGFYEQYFGPGTRLTVT.

The J gene is TRBJ2-5, the V gene TRBV5-1; D is unresolved. The CDR3 consists of 12 residues. V lost 4 bases, J lost 4 bases, and 8 bases lay in between. CDR1 is SGHRS and CDR2 is YFSETQ in the germline V gene. CDR3 loop: CASSPWGETQYF. Written as DNA, the CDR3 is TGCGCCAGCAGCCCCTGGGGAGAGACCCAGTACTTC.

The J gene is TRBJ2-1, the V gene TRBV9; D call uncertain. CDR1 is SGDLS, CDR2 YYNGEE, per germline. The CDR3 spans 16 residues. The V and J ends lost 0 bases and 3 bases respectively, with 13 bases between them. The CDR3 reads CASSVEYGVYYNEQFF. Written as DNA, the CDR3 is TGTGCCAGCAGCGTAGAGTATGGGGTTTACTACAATGAGCAGTTCTTC.

This rearrangement joins TRBV12-3 or TRBV12-4 to TRBJ1-1; D is uncertain. The germline V and J ends were trimmed by 1 base and 11 bases, with 8 bases remaining between them. The CDR3 is 11 residues long. Here the CDR3 reads CASSLGIGAFF. The CDR3 DNA reads as TGTGCCAGCAGTTTAGGCATCGGGGCTTTCTTT.